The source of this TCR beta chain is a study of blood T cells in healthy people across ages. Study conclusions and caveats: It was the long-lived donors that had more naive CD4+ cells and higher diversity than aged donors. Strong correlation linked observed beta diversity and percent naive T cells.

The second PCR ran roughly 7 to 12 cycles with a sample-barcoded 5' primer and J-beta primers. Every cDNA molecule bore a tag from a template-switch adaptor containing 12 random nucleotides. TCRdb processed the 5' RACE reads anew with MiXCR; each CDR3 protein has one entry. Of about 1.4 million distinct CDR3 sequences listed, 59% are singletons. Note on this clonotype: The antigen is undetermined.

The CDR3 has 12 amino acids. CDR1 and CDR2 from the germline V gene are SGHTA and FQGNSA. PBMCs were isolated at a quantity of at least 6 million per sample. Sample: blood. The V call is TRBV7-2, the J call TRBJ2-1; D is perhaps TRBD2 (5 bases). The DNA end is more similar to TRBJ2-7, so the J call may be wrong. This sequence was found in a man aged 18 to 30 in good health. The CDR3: CASSRATGEQYF. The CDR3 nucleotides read TGTGCCAGCAGCCGGGCCACGGGGGAGCAGTACTTC.